Sequencing of this T cell receptor (beta chain) was carried out in a study of early T cells in non-severe SARS-CoV-2 infection. Study-wide background: Sequencing was performed on bulk RNA from unsorted whole blood, leaving chains unpaired.

V was clipped by 7 bases and J by 1 base, with 8 bases between them. The CDR3 loop spans 11 amino acids. Looked up from germline, CDR1 is SQVTM and CDR2 is ANQGSEA. Molecules of cDNA were individually given unique molecular identifiers that were attached to them. Each CDR3 protein gets one entry after TCRdb re-called the 5' RACE reads with MiXCR. The sample has roughly 80,000 distinct CDR3 sequences, about an eighth seen once; the top ten hold roughly 3%. This chain connects TRBV29-1 to TRBJ2-7, with D possibly matching TRBD1 (6 bases). Specimen: whole blood. This TCR was sampled from an adult who was a healthcare worker with PCR-confirmed SARS-CoV-2 infection or an uninfected control (not recorded which). The CDR3 DNA reads TGCAGCGCAGGACAGTCCTACGAGCAGTACTTC. Translation gives CSAGQSYEQYF.